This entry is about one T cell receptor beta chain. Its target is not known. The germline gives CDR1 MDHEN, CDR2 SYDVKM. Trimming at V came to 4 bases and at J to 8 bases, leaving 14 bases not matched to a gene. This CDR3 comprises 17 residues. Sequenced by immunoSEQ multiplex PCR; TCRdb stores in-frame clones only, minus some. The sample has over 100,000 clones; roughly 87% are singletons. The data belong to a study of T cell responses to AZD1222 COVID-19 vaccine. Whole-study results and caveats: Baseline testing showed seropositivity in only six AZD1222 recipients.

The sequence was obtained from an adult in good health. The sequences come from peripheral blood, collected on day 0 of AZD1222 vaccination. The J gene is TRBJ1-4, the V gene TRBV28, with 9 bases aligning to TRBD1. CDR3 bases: TGTGCCAGCAGTTCCTCCTTAGGACAGGGGCGGAAGGAAAAACTGTTTTTT. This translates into CASSSSLGQGRKEKLFF.